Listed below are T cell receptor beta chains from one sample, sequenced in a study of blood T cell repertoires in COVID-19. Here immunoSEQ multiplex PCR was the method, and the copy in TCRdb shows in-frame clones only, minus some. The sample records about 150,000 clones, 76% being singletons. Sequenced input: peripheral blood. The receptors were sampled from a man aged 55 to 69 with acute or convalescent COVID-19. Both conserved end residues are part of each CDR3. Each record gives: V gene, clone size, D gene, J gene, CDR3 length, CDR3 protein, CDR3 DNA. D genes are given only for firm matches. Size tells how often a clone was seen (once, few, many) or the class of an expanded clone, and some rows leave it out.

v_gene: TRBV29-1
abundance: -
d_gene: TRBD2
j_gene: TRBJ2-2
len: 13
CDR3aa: CSGRLAGTGELFF
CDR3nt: TGCAGCGGCCGACTAGCGGGAACTGGGGAGCTGTTTTTT

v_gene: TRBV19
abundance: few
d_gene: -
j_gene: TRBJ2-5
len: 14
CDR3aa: CASSILGSQETQYF
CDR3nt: TGTGCCAGTAGTATTCTAGGGAGTCAAGAGACCCAGTACTTC

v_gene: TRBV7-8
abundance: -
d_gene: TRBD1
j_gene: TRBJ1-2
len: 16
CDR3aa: CASSPSRQGVSYGYTF
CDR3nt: TGTGCCAGCAGCCCCAGCAGGCAGGGGGTTTCCTATGGCTACACCTTC

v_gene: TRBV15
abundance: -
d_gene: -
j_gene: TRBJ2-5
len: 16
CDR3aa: CATSRDSGPQRETQYF
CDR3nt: TGTGCCACCAGCAGAGATTCAGGGCCCCAGAGAGAGACCCAGTACTTC

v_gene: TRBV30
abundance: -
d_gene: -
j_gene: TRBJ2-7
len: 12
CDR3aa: CAWKGGDYEQYF
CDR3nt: TGTGCCTGGAAGGGCGGGGACTACGAGCAGTACTTC

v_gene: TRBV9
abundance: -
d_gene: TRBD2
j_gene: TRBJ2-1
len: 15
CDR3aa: CASSVLAGVGNEQFF
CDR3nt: TGTGCCAGCAGCGTGCTAGCGGGAGTGGGCAATGAGCAGTTCTTC

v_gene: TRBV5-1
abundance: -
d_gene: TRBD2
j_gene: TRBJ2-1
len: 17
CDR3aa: CASSLYQRGDSYNEQFF
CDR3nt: TGCGCCAGCAGCTTGTACCAGCGGGGGGACTCCTACAATGAGCAGTTCTTC

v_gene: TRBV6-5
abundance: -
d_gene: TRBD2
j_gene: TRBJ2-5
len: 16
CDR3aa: CASSYRGGDPSETQYF
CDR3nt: TGTGCCAGCAGTTACCGGGGGGGGGATCCATCCGAGACCCAGTACTTC

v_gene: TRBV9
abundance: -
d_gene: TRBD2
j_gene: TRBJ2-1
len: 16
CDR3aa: CASSVSGRAAYNEQFF
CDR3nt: TGTGCCAGCAGCGTTAGCGGGAGGGCCGCGTACAATGAGCAGTTCTTC

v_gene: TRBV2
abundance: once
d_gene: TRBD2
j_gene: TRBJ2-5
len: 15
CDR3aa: CASRGYGGRAETQYF
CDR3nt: TGTGCCAGCAGGGGATATGGCGGGAGGGCGGAGACCCAGTACTTC

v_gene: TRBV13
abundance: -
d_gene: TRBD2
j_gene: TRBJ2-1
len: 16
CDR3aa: CASSLGGLPGGDEQFF
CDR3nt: TGTGCCAGCAGCTTAGGGGGACTCCCGGGGGGTGATGAGCAGTTCTTC

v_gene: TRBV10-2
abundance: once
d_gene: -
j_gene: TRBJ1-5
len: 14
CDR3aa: CASRDGHLNQPQHF
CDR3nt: TGCGCCAGCAGAGACGGACACCTCAATCAGCCCCAGCATTTT

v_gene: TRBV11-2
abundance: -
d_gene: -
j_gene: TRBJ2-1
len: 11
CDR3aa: CASTRQGGQFF
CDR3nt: TGTGCCAGCACGAGACAGGGAGGGCAGTTCTTC

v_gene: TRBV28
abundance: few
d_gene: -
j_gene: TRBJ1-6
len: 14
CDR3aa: CASSFAREHSPLHF
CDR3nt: TGTGCCAGCAGTTTTGCTAGAGAGCATTCACCCCTCCACTTT

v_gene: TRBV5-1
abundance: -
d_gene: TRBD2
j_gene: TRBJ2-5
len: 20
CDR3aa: CASSLAGASGSTGSLETQYF
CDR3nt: TGCGCCAGCAGCTTGGCCGGGGCTAGCGGGAGCACCGGGTCGTTGGAGACCCAGTACTTC

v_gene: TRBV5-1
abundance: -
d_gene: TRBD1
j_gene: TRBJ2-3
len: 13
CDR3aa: CASRDRGTDTQYF
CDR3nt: TGCGCCAGTAGGGACAGAGGGACAGATACGCAGTATTTT

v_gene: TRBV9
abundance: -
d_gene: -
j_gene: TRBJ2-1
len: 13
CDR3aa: CASSVVGEYEQFF
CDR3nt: TGTGCCAGCAGCGTCGTAGGAGAATACGAGCAGTTCTTC

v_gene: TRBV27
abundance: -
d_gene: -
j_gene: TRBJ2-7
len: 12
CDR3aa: CASSAGLYEQYF
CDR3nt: TGTGCCAGCAGTGCAGGGCTTTACGAGCAGTACTTC

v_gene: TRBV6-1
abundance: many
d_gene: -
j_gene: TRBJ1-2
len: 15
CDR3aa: CASSESTDRFYGYTF
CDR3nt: TGTGCCAGCAGTGAATCCACCGATAGATTCTATGGCTACACCTTC

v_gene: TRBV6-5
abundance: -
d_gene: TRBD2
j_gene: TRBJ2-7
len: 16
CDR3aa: CASSYRPAGDSYEQYF
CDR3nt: TGTGCCAGCAGTTACCGGCCAGCGGGAGATTCGTACGAGCAGTACTTC

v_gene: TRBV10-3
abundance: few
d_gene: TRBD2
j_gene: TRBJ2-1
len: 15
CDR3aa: CAISEESGISYEQFF
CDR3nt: TGTGCCATCAGTGAGGAAAGCGGGATAAGCTATGAGCAGTTCTTC

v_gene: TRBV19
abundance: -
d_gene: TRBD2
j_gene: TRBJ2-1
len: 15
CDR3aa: CASSTSGSFWNEQFF
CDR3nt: TGTGCCAGTAGTACTAGCGGGAGTTTTTGGAATGAGCAGTTCTTC

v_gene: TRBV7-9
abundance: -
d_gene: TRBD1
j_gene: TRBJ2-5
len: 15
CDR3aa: CASSGTVGSKETQYF
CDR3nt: TGTGCCAGCAGCGGGACAGTAGGGTCGAAGGAGACCCAGTACTTC

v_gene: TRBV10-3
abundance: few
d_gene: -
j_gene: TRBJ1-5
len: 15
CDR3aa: CAISELGGSNQPQHF
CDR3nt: TGTGCCATCAGTGAGTTGGGGGGAAGCAATCAGCCCCAGCATTTT

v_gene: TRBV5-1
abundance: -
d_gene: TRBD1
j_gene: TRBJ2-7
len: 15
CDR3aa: CASSYRTGESYEQYF
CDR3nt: TGCGCCAGCAGCTACCGGACAGGGGAGTCCTACGAGCAGTACTTC

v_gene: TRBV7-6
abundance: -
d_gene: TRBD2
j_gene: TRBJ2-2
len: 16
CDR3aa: CASSLRSGRDTGELFF
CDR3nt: TGTGCCAGCAGCTTAAGGTCAGGGAGGGACACCGGGGAGCTGTTTTTT

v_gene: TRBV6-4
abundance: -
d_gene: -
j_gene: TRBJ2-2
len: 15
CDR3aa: CARARRCANTGELFF
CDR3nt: TGTGCCAGGGCGAGGCGGTGCGCGAACACCGGGGAGCTGTTTTTT

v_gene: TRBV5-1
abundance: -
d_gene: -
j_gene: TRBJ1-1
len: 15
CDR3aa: CASSPSGGENTEAFF
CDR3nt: TGCGCCAGCAGCCCGTCGGGTGGAGAGAACACTGAAGCTTTCTTT

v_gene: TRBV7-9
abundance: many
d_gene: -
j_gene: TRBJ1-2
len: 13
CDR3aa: CASSLYSTYGYTF
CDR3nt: TGTGCCAGCAGCCTGTACAGCACCTATGGCTACACCTTC

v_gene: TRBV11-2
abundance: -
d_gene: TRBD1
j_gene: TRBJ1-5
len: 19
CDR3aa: CASNIKGQGRSGDNQPQHF
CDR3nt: TGTGCCAGCAATATAAAGGGACAGGGACGAAGTGGCGACAATCAGCCCCAGCATTTT

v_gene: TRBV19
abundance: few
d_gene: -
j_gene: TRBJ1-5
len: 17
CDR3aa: CASSISQGSERNQPQHF
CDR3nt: TGTGCCAGTAGTATATCCCAGGGATCTGAGCGCAATCAGCCCCAGCATTTT

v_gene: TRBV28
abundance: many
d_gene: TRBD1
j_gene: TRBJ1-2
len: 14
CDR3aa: CASSTGGNNYGYTF
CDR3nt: TGTGCCAGCAGTACAGGGGGAAATAACTATGGCTACACCTTC

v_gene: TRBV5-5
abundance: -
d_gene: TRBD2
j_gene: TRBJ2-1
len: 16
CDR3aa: CASSTEPSGLRYEQFF
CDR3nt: TGTGCCAGCAGCACCGAGCCTAGCGGCCTTCGGTATGAGCAGTTCTTC

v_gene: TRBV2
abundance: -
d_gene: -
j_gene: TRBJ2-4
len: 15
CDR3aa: CASSSDRLAKNIQYF
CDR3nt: TGTGCCAGCAGTTCAGACAGATTAGCCAAAAACATTCAGTACTTC

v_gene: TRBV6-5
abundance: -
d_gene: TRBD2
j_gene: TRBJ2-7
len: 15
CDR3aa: CASSQYASGGYEQYF
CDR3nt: TGTGCCAGCAGTCAATATGCTAGCGGTGGCTACGAGCAGTACTTC

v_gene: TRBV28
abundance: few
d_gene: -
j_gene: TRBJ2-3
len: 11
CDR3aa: CASSLTDTQYF
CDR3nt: TGTGCCAGCAGCCTCACAGATACGCAGTATTTT

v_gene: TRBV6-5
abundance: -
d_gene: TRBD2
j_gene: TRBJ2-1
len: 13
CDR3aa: CASGTTSGNEQFF
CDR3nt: TGTGCCAGCGGAACGACTAGCGGCAATGAGCAGTTCTTC

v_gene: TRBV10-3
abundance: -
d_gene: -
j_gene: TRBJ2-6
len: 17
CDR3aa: CAIRGGTGGSGANVLTF
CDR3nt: TGTGCCATCAGGGGAGGGACAGGCGGCTCTGGGGCCAACGTCCTGACTTTC

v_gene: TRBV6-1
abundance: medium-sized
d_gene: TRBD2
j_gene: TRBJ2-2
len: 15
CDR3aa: CASSELAGGPGELFF
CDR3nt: TGTGCCAGCAGTGAACTAGCGGGAGGGCCCGGGGAGCTGTTTTTT

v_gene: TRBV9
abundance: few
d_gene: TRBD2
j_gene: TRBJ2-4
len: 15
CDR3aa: CASSVASGHGNIQYF
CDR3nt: TGTGCCAGCAGCGTAGCTAGCGGGCACGGAAACATTCAGTACTTC

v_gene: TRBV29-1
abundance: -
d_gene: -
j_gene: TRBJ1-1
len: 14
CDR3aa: CSVLTQTMNTEAFF
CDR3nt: TGCAGCGTTCTCACACAGACCATGAACACTGAAGCTTTCTTT

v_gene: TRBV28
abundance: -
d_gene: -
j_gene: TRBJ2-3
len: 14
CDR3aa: CASSRGPRADTQYF
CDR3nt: TGTGCCAGCAGCAGAGGTCCCAGGGCAGATACGCAGTATTTT

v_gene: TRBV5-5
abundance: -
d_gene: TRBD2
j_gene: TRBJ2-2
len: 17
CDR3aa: CASSFLVREGGTGELFF
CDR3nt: TGTGCCAGCAGCTTCCTAGTCCGGGAGGGCGGCACCGGGGAGCTGTTTTTT

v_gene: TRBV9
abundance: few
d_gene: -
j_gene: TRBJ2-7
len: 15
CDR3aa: CASSVRSGVGYEQYF
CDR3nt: TGTGCCAGCAGCGTAAGGTCTGGAGTAGGCTACGAGCAGTACTTC

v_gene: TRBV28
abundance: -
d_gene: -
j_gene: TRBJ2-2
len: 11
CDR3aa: CASSLRGQLFF
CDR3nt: TGTGCCAGCAGTTTAAGGGGTCAGCTGTTTTTT